Below, one TCR beta chain is given with its context. The antigen is undetermined. Sequencing was performed with immunoSEQ multiplex PCR; in TCRdb, only in-frame clones are kept and a portion is missing. The sample records 30,000 to 40,000 clones, more than 70% being singletons. CDR1 is SGHVS, CDR2 FQNEAQ, per germline. This CDR3 has 14 amino acids. V dropped 5 bases and J dropped 6; count of bases not matched to a gene: 8. The data originate from a study of OX40 agonist ivuxolimab in advanced cancers. The wider study: Dose-escalation patients' cancers were hepatocellular carcinoma, melanoma, renal cell or head and neck cancer. Findings and caveats of the study: There was clonal expansion of CD4+ and CD8+ blood T cells by week 6 at 0.1 to 3.0 mg/kg. The average count of expanded clones was higher among CD8+ T cells than among CD4+.

Autoimmune disease history or systemic immunosuppression barred patients. This chain joins TRBV7-8 and TRBJ2-7; 9 positions agree with TRBD1. This material consisted of CD4+ or CD8+ T cells sorted from blood, taken in a trial of the OX40 agonist ivuxolimab. The clonotype originates from an adult with an advanced solid tumor such as melanoma, head and neck, liver or kidney cancer. CDR3 residues: CASSTGQGRGEQYF. The CDR3 region has the DNA TGTGCCAGCAGCACCGGACAGGGGAGGGGCGAGCAGTACTTC.